These 29 T cell receptor beta chains share one sample of origin, sequenced in a study of OX40 agonist ivuxolimab in advanced cancers. Clones were read by immunoSEQ multiplex PCR, and TCRdb kept only the in-frame ones, dropping some. Among fewer than 35,000 clones, just under 90% were seen once, and the ten largest hold approximately 33%. Sample: CD4+ or CD8+ T cells sorted from blood, taken in a trial of the OX40 agonist ivuxolimab. Receptors originate from an adult with an advanced solid tumor such as melanoma, head and neck, liver or kidney cancer.

The chain uses TRBV2 and TRBJ2-1; 13 bases fit TRBD2. This CDR3 comprises 18 residues. Germline-derived CDR1 and CDR2 are SNHLY and FYNNEI. With 4 bases clipped from V and 10 bases from J, the junction kept 16 bases outside the gene matches. CDR3 DNA: TGTGCCAGCAGTGGGACTAGCGGGGGTTCCCGGGCCTGGAGGGAGCAGTTCTTC. Protein product: CASSGTSGGSRAWREQFF.

This chain connects TRBV5-1 to TRBJ1-1; TRBD1 might be the D (6 bases). The CDR3 runs to 12 residues. Germline lookup yields CDR1 SGHRS and CDR2 YFSETQ. Trimming took 7 bases from V and 1 from J, leaving 8 bases between them. CDR3 residues: CASLDRNTEAFF. In DNA, the CDR3 is TGCGCCAGCCTGGACAGGAACACTGAAGCTTTCTTT.

The chain joins TRBV27 to TRBJ2-7; 10 nucleotides agree with TRBD2. From germline, CDR1 is MNHEY and CDR2 SMNVEV (reference sequence). This CDR3 is 15 amino acids long. J was trimmed by 4 bases and V by 3 bases; bases with no gene match: 6. The CDR3 DNA reads as TGTGCCAGCAGTTTCGACGGTAGCGGGGGGTACGAGCAGTACTTC. Its translation is CASSFDGSGGYEQYF.

This rearrangement joins TRBV7-9 to TRBJ2-7, with TRBD2 identical over 7 bases. The CDR3 runs to 12 residues. V was pared by 0 bases and J by 11 bases, with 4 bases of the junction left unmatched. Germline lookup yields CDR1 SEHNR and CDR2 FQNEAQ (reference sequence). The chain's CDR3 is CASSLAGGAEYF. The CDR3 nucleotides read TGTGCCAGCAGCTTAGCGGGAGGGGCGGAGTACTTC.

The V and J genes are TRBV9 and TRBJ2-7; unclear D gene. The CDR3 sequence is 14 residues long. V was trimmed by 4 bases and J by 5 bases, leaving 16 bases between them. Germline V gene sequence: CDR1 SGDLS, CDR2 YYNGEE. The CDR3 DNA reads TGTGCCAGCAGCCCCCCCGTAAGGACCCACGAGCAGTACTTC. It encodes CASSPPVRTHEQYF. Full variable domain (rest looked up from reference TRBV9 and TRBJ2-7): DSGVTQTPKHLITATGQRVTLRCSPRSGDLSVYWYQQSLDQGLQFLIQYYNGEERAKGNILERFSAQQFPDLHSELNLSSLELGDSALYFCASSPPVRTHEQYFGPGTRLTVT.

The chain employs TRBV10-2 and TRBJ1-6, with D maybe TRBD1 (6 bases). V was cut by 5 bases and J by 8 bases, with 13 bases left in between. The germline V gene encodes CDR1 WSHSY and CDR2 SAAADI. This CDR3 contains 14 residues. CDR3 DNA sequence: TGCGCCAGCAGTCCAGGGGAGATAGATTCACCCCTCCACTTT. Translated, it gives CASSPGEIDSPLHF.

This clone was observed a single time. The V gene is TRBV6-5, the J gene TRBJ2-7, with D unclear. The V gene's germline CDR1 is MNHEY and CDR2 SVGAGI. Trimming left V 2 bases short and J 3 bases short, with 8 bases between. The CDR3 runs to 13 residues. In DNA, the CDR3 is TGTGCCAGCAGTTACCGAACCCACTACGAGCAGTACTTC. It yields the protein CASSYRTHYEQYF.

The gene calls are TRBV7-9 and TRBJ1-1; maybe TRBD1 (5 bases). CDR1 SEHNR and CDR2 FQNEAQ come from the germline V gene (reference sequence). The CDR3 contains 16 residues. The germline V and J ends were trimmed by 5 bases and 0 bases, with 16 bases remaining between them. The CDR3 bases are TGTGCCAGCAGCGGGGGACCGGGAAGGATGAACACTGAAGCTTTCTTT. Protein sequence: CASSGGPGRMNTEAFF.

J is TRBJ2-3 and V is TRBV27; D is unresolved. V was pared by 4 bases and J by 0 bases, with 8 bases between. The germline CDR1 and CDR2 sequences are MNHEY and SMNVEV (reference sequence). The CDR3 runs 14 residues. CDR3 sequence: CASSYTTSTDTQYF. The CDR3 DNA reads TGTGCCAGCAGTTATACCACTAGCACAGATACGCAGTATTTT.

This clone was detected only once. The chain combines TRBV5-4 with TRBJ2-7; 15 bases map to TRBD2. Germline trimming cut 4 bases from V and 7 bases from J; bases unmatched to any gene: 12. The CDR3 has 17 residues. Germline V CDR1 and CDR2: SGHNT, YYREEE (reference sequence). CDR3: CASSLGLAGGMTWEQYF. DNA for the CDR3: TGTGCCAGCAGCCTCGGACTAGCGGGAGGGATGACATGGGAGCAGTACTTC.

This rearrangement joins TRBV9 to TRBJ1-5, with TRBD1 as a possible D gene (6 bases). The germline V gene has CDR1 SGDLS and CDR2 YYNGEE. Trimming pared 0 bases from V and 0 bases from J, leaving 7 bases between. This CDR3 region has 15 residues. CDR3 sequence (DNA): TGTGCCAGCAGCGTAGCAGGGGTTAGCAATCAGCCCCAGCATTTT. This encodes CASSVAGVSNQPQHF.

This clone has only a few counts. The chain joins TRBV6-5 to TRBJ1-1; 10 positions agree with TRBD1. CDR3 length equals 16 residues. From germline, CDR1 is MNHEY and CDR2 SVGAGI. With 3 bases clipped from V and 4 bases from J, the junction kept 8 bases outside the gene matches. CDR3 loop: CASSYYPGQGTTEAFF. DNA of the CDR3: TGTGCCAGCAGTTATTATCCGGGACAGGGGACCACTGAAGCTTTCTTT.

The J gene is TRBJ2-1, the V gene TRBV5-5, with D possibly TRBD1 on 5 matching bases. CDR1 and CDR2 from the germline V gene are SGHKS and YYEKEE (reference sequence). The CDR3 extends over 13 amino acids. V was trimmed by 1 base and J by 10 bases, leaving 12 bases between them. The CDR3 DNA sequence: TGTGCCAGCAGCTTGACACAGGTTTGGGAGCAGTTCTTC. This translates into CASSLTQVWEQFF.

The rearrangement links TRBV10-3 to TRBJ2-7; possibly TRBD1 or TRBD2 for D (6 bases each). The V end was cut by 7 bases, the J end by 6 bases, with 28 bases between. Germline lookup yields CDR1 ENHRY and CDR2 SYGVKD. The CDR3 is 17 amino acids. In DNA, the CDR3 is TGTGCCATCAAAGGGATGACGACAGGACTACGAGGTGGCGAGCAGTACTTC. It translates to CAIKGMTTGLRGGEQYF.

CDR3 DNA: TGTGCCAGCAGCCCAGGGACGGCCGGGGAGCTGTTTTTT. Translating it yields CASSPGTAGELFF. The rearrangement links TRBV9 to TRBJ2-2; D is perhaps TRBD1 or TRBD2 (5 bases each). The CDR3 is 13 amino acids. Trimming cost V 4 bases and J 6 bases, with 10 bases left between them. Germline CDR1 and CDR2: SGDLS and YYNGEE.

This clone turned up a few times. CDR3: CASSYETSSYNSPLHF. In DNA, the CDR3 is TGTGCCAGCAGTTACGAGACGAGCTCCTATAATTCACCCCTCCACTTT. The chain links TRBV6-5 to TRBJ1-6; D unclear. The CDR3 is 16 amino acids. V shed 2 bases and J shed 0 bases, with 8 bases lying between them. Germline CDR1 MNHEY, CDR2 SVGAGI.

Within the sample, this clone is medium-sized. V is TRBV11-2 and J is TRBJ2-5, with unresolved D. Germline V gene lookup returns CDR1 SGHAT and CDR2 FQNNGV. The CDR3 sequence is 13 residues long. V was cut by 6 bases and J by 9 bases, with 17 bases left in between. The CDR3 here is CASSQMDVRAQYF. The CDR3 nucleotides read TGTGCCAGCAGTCAGATGGACGTGAGAGCCCAGTACTTC.

The chain recombines TRBV11-3 with TRBJ2-5; D might be TRBD1 (6 bases). The CDR3 is made up of 14 amino acids. Per the germline V gene, CDR1 is SGHNT and CDR2 is YENEEA. V lost 6 bases, J lost 1 base, and 12 bases lay in between. CDR3: CASSRADSQETQYF. The CDR3 DNA follows: TGTGCCAGCAGTCGCGCGGACAGCCAAGAGACCCAGTACTTC.

V usage is TRBV10-2 and J usage is TRBJ1-1; no firm D call. Trimming shortened V by 3 bases and J by 5 bases, and 7 bases separated the two germline ends. Germline V CDR1 and CDR2: WSHSY, SAAADI. The CDR3 is made up of 12 amino acids. The CDR3 DNA is TGCGCCAGCAGTGAACAAGGGACTGAAGCTTTCTTT. As protein: CASSEQGTEAFF.

The chain recombines TRBV7-9 with TRBJ2-7; tentative D call: TRBD2 (5 bases). CDR1 and CDR2 (germline): SEHNR, FQNEAQ (reference sequence). V was trimmed by 5 bases and J by 6 bases, leaving 11 bases between them. This CDR3 has 12 amino acids. The CDR3 DNA follows: TGTGCCAGCAGCGAACTAGGCTCCGAGCAGTACTTC. Its translation is CASSELGSEQYF.

This chain uses TRBV2 with TRBJ2-4; no clear D gene. This CDR3 region has 16 residues. V shed 6 bases and J shed 1 base, with 16 bases lying between them. The germline gives CDR1 SNHLY, CDR2 FYNNEI. Written as DNA, the CDR3 is TGTGCCAGCAGGACCCCTGGTGGTAGGGCCAAAAACATTCAGTACTTC. Residues: CASRTPGGRAKNIQYF.

The CDR3, as DNA: TGTGCCAGCAGCTTTTCCGGGGCCAACGTCCTGACTTTC. Its protein is CASSFSGANVLTF. The V gene is TRBV9, the J gene TRBJ2-6; no clear D gene. CDR1 and CDR2 (germline): SGDLS, YYNGEE. Trimming left V 4 bases short and J 4 bases short, with 6 bases between. This CDR3 has 13 residues.

V usage is TRBV10-1 and J usage is TRBJ1-1; D gene uncertain. Trimming took off 2 bases at V and 5 bases at J, with 18 bases between the two ends. The CDR3 has 16 amino acids. Germline V lookup: CDR1 WNHNN, CDR2 SYGVQD (reference sequence). The CDR3 DNA sequence: TGCGCCAGCAGTGAGACCAGCGGCTCCCCATGGACTGAAGCTTTCTTT. Encoded protein: CASSETSGSPWTEAFF.

The chain joins TRBV4-1 to TRBJ2-3; 11 nucleotides align to TRBD2. The V and J ends lost 6 bases and 4 bases, in that order; junction bases with no gene match: 3. This CDR3 spans 14 amino acids. The V gene's germline CDR1 is MGHRA and CDR2 YSYEKL. The CDR3 region has the DNA TGCGCCAGCAGTAGCGGGGGGGCGGCAGATACGCAGTATTTT. Residues: CASSSGGAADTQYF.

The chain joins TRBV4-1 to TRBJ2-5, with D uncertain. The length of the CDR3 is 15 residues. Trimming removed 1 base at V and 5 bases at J, with 14 bases between. CDR1 is MGHRA, CDR2 YSYEKL, per germline. The CDR3 protein is CASSQVSSERETQYF. In DNA form, the CDR3 reads TGCGCCAGCAGCCAAGTATCGTCAGAACGGGAGACCCAGTACTTC.

V and J are TRBV7-2 and TRBJ2-1, with 9 bases aligning to TRBD1. Germline CDR1 SGHTA, CDR2 FQGNSA. This CDR3 has 14 residues. The trim removed 5 bases at V and 6 bases at J, leaving 5 bases unmatched. The CDR3 sequence is CASSRDRVANEQFF. The CDR3 DNA reads as TGTGCCAGCAGCCGGGACAGGGTGGCCAATGAGCAGTTCTTC.

V is TRBV4-1 and J is TRBJ2-1; possible D gene TRBD1, 6 bases. Trimming removed 6 bases from V and 0 bases from J, with 18 bases in between. CDR1 and CDR2 (germline): MGHRA, YSYEKL. The CDR3 consists of 17 residues. The CDR3 sequence is CASRARSGQFSYNEQFF. The CDR3 DNA follows: TGCGCCAGCAGGGCAAGGTCAGGACAGTTCTCCTACAATGAGCAGTTCTTC.

A single count supports this clone. This chain connects TRBV5-6 to TRBJ2-1, with TRBD1 matching 9 bases. The CDR3 spans 18 residues. Germline values: CDR1 SGHDT, CDR2 YYEEEE. Trimming removed 3 bases from V and 6 bases from J; junction bases left unmatched: 16. CDR3 in amino acids: CASSSSNAGQGLGNEQFF. The DNA of the CDR3 is TGTGCCAGCAGCTCGAGTAACGCGGGACAGGGTCTGGGCAATGAGCAGTTCTTC.

The V call is TRBV27, the J call TRBJ1-5; D gene ambiguous. This CDR3 has 14 amino acids. Trimming removed 4 bases from V and 3 bases from J, with 10 bases in between. Germline V gene data show CDR1 as MNHEY and CDR2 as SMNVEV (reference sequence). The CDR3 region is CASSSAGSNQPQHF. CDR3 bases: TGTGCCAGCAGTTCGGCGGGGTCCAATCAGCCCCAGCATTTT.